A selection of T cell receptor beta chains follows, all from one sample in a study of T cell repertoires in cytomegalovirus infection. Their antigens remain unidentified. TCRdb called the reads again in MiXCR, with one record for every CDR3 protein. Of about 900,000 distinct CDR3 sequences listed, around a third are singletons. This specimen was cultured CD8+ T cells from PBMCs, taken from culture after CMV antigen stimulation. The receptors derive from a human donor in good health (CMV status not recorded). Some clones in this sample may be carry-over from other donors' samples. Each CDR3 is given with its conserved first and last residue. A D gene is named only where the DNA matches it firmly. Not all rows give a size; the values are once, few, many and, for expanded clones, a class.

d_gene: TRBD1
v_gene: TRBV5-5
j_gene: TRBJ2-7
abundance: -
CDR3nt: TGTGTCAGCAGCGTAGGGACAGGAGCCTACGAGCAGTACTTC
CDR3aa: CVSSVGTGAYEQYF

d_gene: -
v_gene: TRBV9
j_gene: TRBJ1-1
abundance: -
CDR3nt: TGTGCCAGCAGCGTAGGAGGGAGGGGCACTGAAGCTTTCTTT
CDR3aa: CASSVGGRGTEAFF

d_gene: -
v_gene: TRBV7-2
j_gene: TRBJ1-1
abundance: -
CDR3nt: TGTGCCAGCAGCCCAGGCGGGACGTCTGAAGCTTTCTTT
CDR3aa: CASSPGGTSEAFF

d_gene: TRBD2
v_gene: TRBV29-1
j_gene: TRBJ2-7
abundance: -
CDR3nt: TGCAGCGTTTATGGGGAGCGGGGGGCGACCTACGAGCAGTACTTC
CDR3aa: CSVYGERGATYEQYF

d_gene: -
v_gene: TRBV20-1
j_gene: TRBJ1-2
abundance: -
CDR3nt: TGCAGTGCTAGAGATTTTCAGGGTGACTATGGCTACACCTTC
CDR3aa: CSARDFQGDYGYTF

d_gene: -
v_gene: TRBV4-1
j_gene: TRBJ2-3
abundance: -
CDR3nt: TGCGCCAGCAGCCTCCCGGCTGAGTCTAGCACAGATACGCAGTATTTT
CDR3aa: CASSLPAESSTDTQYF

d_gene: TRBD2
v_gene: TRBV7-2
j_gene: TRBJ2-3
abundance: few
CDR3nt: TGTGCCAGCAGCTCCTTACGGGGGGGCACAGATACGCAGTATTTT
CDR3aa: CASSSLRGGTDTQYF

d_gene: TRBD2
v_gene: TRBV7-3
j_gene: TRBJ2-1
abundance: -
CDR3nt: TGTGCCAGCAGCTTAACGGGGGGGGGACCAGCTGAGCAGTTCTTC
CDR3aa: CASSLTGGGPAEQFF

d_gene: TRBD1
v_gene: TRBV6-5
j_gene: TRBJ2-3
abundance: few
CDR3nt: TGTGCCAGCAGTTACTCGGACAGGCGGACAGATACGCAGTATTTT
CDR3aa: CASSYSDRRTDTQYF

d_gene: -
v_gene: TRBV27
j_gene: TRBJ2-1
abundance: -
CDR3nt: TGTGCCAGCAGTTTACAGGCCTCCTACAATGAGCAGTTCTTC
CDR3aa: CASSLQASYNEQFF

d_gene: -
v_gene: TRBV19
j_gene: TRBJ1-2
abundance: -
CDR3nt: TGTGCCAGTAGTATCGAGGGAGACTTCTATGGCTACACCTTC
CDR3aa: CASSIEGDFYGYTF

d_gene: -
v_gene: TRBV4-2
j_gene: TRBJ2-3
abundance: -
CDR3nt: TGTGCCAGCAGCCAAGATAGTGCAGAACTCGGGCTAGATACGCAGTATTTT
CDR3aa: CASSQDSAELGLDTQYF

d_gene: -
v_gene: TRBV11-3
j_gene: TRBJ2-3
abundance: few
CDR3nt: TGTGCCAGCAGCCCCTCCGGGGGCCCCAGCACAGATACGCAGTATTTT
CDR3aa: CASSPSGGPSTDTQYF

d_gene: -
v_gene: TRBV7-9
j_gene: TRBJ1-2
abundance: -
CDR3nt: TGTGCCAGCAGCTCAGCTGCAGGGGCCTATGGCTACACCTTC
CDR3aa: CASSSAAGAYGYTF

d_gene: TRBD1
v_gene: TRBV7-2
j_gene: TRBJ1-2
abundance: many
CDR3nt: TGTGCCAGCAGCCCCTGGACAGGGGGCAACTATGGCTACACCTTC
CDR3aa: CASSPWTGGNYGYTF

d_gene: -
v_gene: TRBV7-2
j_gene: TRBJ1-5
abundance: few
CDR3nt: TGTGCCAGCAGCTTACAGGGAGGTCTGTCGGATCAGCCCCAGCATTTT
CDR3aa: CASSLQGGLSDQPQHF

d_gene: TRBD2
v_gene: TRBV7-4
j_gene: TRBJ2-5
abundance: -
CDR3nt: TGTGCCAGCAGCCCTGTCCCCGGGACTAGCGGGGGTTCGGAGACCCAGTACTTC
CDR3aa: CASSPVPGTSGGSETQYF

d_gene: -
v_gene: TRBV12-3/TRBV12-4
j_gene: TRBJ1-2
abundance: once
CDR3nt: TGTGCCAGCAGTTTAGAAGCAACAGTAGGGAACTATGGCTACACCTTC
CDR3aa: CASSLEATVGNYGYTF

d_gene: -
v_gene: TRBV28
j_gene: TRBJ2-2
abundance: -
CDR3nt: TGTGCCAGCAGTTACTTACTCTCCGGGGAGCTGTTTTTT
CDR3aa: CASSYLLSGELFF

d_gene: TRBD1
v_gene: TRBV2
j_gene: TRBJ1-2
abundance: few
CDR3nt: TGTGCCACTTACACTGGACAGGGCGGAGAGGATGGCTACACCTTC
CDR3aa: CATYTGQGGEDGYTF

d_gene: TRBD2
v_gene: TRBV4-1
j_gene: TRBJ2-7
abundance: few
CDR3nt: TGCGCCAGCAGCCAAATACGGGGGGAAACCTACGAGCAGTACTTC
CDR3aa: CASSQIRGETYEQYF

d_gene: -
v_gene: TRBV6-5
j_gene: TRBJ2-7
abundance: -
CDR3nt: TGTGCCAGCAGTTATTGGGCCGACACTACCTACGAGCAGTACTTC
CDR3aa: CASSYWADTTYEQYF

d_gene: -
v_gene: TRBV7-6
j_gene: TRBJ2-7
abundance: many
CDR3nt: TGTGCCAGCAGCTTAACCTCCTCCGAGCAGTACTTC
CDR3aa: CASSLTSSEQYF

d_gene: -
v_gene: TRBV4-3
j_gene: TRBJ2-3
abundance: -
CDR3nt: TGCGCCAGCAGCCAAACAACCGTAGGGGACACAGATACGCAGTATTTT
CDR3aa: CASSQTTVGDTDTQYF

d_gene: -
v_gene: TRBV6-5
j_gene: TRBJ1-1
abundance: -
CDR3nt: TGTGCCAGCAGTTACTCGGGCCGGGCCGCTGAAGCTTTCTTT
CDR3aa: CASSYSGRAAEAFF

d_gene: -
v_gene: TRBV13
j_gene: TRBJ2-7
abundance: many
CDR3nt: TGTGCCAGCAGCTTCCGGGATGGAACCTACGAGCAGTACTTC
CDR3aa: CASSFRDGTYEQYF

d_gene: TRBD1
v_gene: TRBV5-4
j_gene: TRBJ1-2
abundance: -
CDR3nt: TGTGCCAGCAGCTTGGGGGACAGGGGGCGGAACTATGGCTACACCTTC
CDR3aa: CASSLGDRGRNYGYTF

d_gene: -
v_gene: TRBV7-9
j_gene: TRBJ1-1
abundance: -
CDR3nt: TGTGCCAGCAGCCCCTCTTGGGGGGGCCGGAACACTGAAGCTTTCTTT
CDR3aa: CASSPSWGGRNTEAFF

d_gene: -
v_gene: TRBV7-9
j_gene: TRBJ2-4
abundance: -
CDR3nt: TGTGCCAGCAGCTTAGCGAAAGACATTCAGTACTTC
CDR3aa: CASSLAKDIQYF

d_gene: -
v_gene: TRBV5-3
j_gene: TRBJ2-5
abundance: once
CDR3nt: TGTGCCAGCAGCTTGAGAACGGCGGGGGAGACCCAGTACTTC
CDR3aa: CASSLRTAGETQYF

d_gene: TRBD2
v_gene: TRBV18
j_gene: TRBJ2-5
abundance: once
CDR3nt: TGTGCCAGCTCACCACCCGCTAGCGGGGGACAAGAGACCCAGTACTTC
CDR3aa: CASSPPASGGQETQYF

d_gene: -
v_gene: TRBV7-9
j_gene: TRBJ1-4
abundance: few
CDR3nt: TGTGCCAGCAGCTCCTCTGCAGGGGCCCCTAATGAAAAACTGTTTTTT
CDR3aa: CASSSSAGAPNEKLFF

d_gene: -
v_gene: TRBV7-6
j_gene: TRBJ1-2
abundance: few
CDR3nt: TGTGCCAGCAGCTTAGGTTGGGCCGATAACTATGGCTACACCTTC
CDR3aa: CASSLGWADNYGYTF

d_gene: TRBD2
v_gene: TRBV6-6
j_gene: TRBJ2-3
abundance: few
CDR3nt: TGTGCCAGCAGTTACCTCCCCCAGCGGGGGGGCGGAGATACGCAGTATTTT
CDR3aa: CASSYLPQRGGGDTQYF

d_gene: -
v_gene: TRBV6-5
j_gene: TRBJ2-6
abundance: -
CDR3nt: TGTGCCAGCAGTTTTGTAACCTTCTCTGGGACCAACGTCCTGACTTTC
CDR3aa: CASSFVTFSGTNVLTF

d_gene: -
v_gene: TRBV27
j_gene: TRBJ2-2
abundance: -
CDR3nt: TGTGCCAGCAGTTTATTGGGGAGGACGAACACCGGGGAGCTGTTTTTT
CDR3aa: CASSLLGRTNTGELFF

d_gene: TRBD2
v_gene: TRBV27
j_gene: TRBJ2-7
abundance: -
CDR3nt: TGTGCCAGCAGTCCCCGGGGGGGAGCATTACCGTTATCCTACGAGCAGTACTTC
CDR3aa: CASSPRGGALPLSYEQYF

d_gene: TRBD2
v_gene: TRBV19
j_gene: TRBJ2-5
abundance: -
CDR3nt: TGTGCCAGTAGTACAAGGGGGACTAGCGGGGGGAACCTGAGTGAGACCCAGTACTTC
CDR3aa: CASSTRGTSGGNLSETQYF

d_gene: -
v_gene: TRBV19
j_gene: TRBJ2-7
abundance: -
CDR3nt: TGTGCCAGTAGTGGAAGTCTATTAAACGAGCAGTACTTC
CDR3aa: CASSGSLLNEQYF

d_gene: TRBD2
v_gene: TRBV4-1
j_gene: TRBJ2-1
abundance: -
CDR3nt: TGCGCCAGCAGCCAGGACTACGTCGGCGGGGGGGCCGTTAACAATGAGCAGTTCTTC
CDR3aa: CASSQDYVGGGAVNNEQFF

d_gene: -
v_gene: TRBV28
j_gene: TRBJ1-3
abundance: few
CDR3nt: TGTGCCAGCAGTCATCTCGACCCTTCGTCTGGAAACACCATATATTTT
CDR3aa: CASSHLDPSSGNTIYF

d_gene: -
v_gene: TRBV20-1
j_gene: TRBJ2-5
abundance: few
CDR3nt: TGCAGTGCCCTCACCTTACTAACTGAATTGGAAGGAGAGACCCAGTACTTC
CDR3aa: CSALTLLTELEGETQYF

d_gene: TRBD1
v_gene: TRBV13
j_gene: TRBJ2-3
abundance: -
CDR3nt: TGTGCCAGCAGCCCTAGGACAGGGGCGGAGGCAGATACGCAGTATTTT
CDR3aa: CASSPRTGAEADTQYF

d_gene: TRBD1
v_gene: TRBV7-9
j_gene: TRBJ1-2
abundance: few
CDR3nt: TGTGCCAGCTGGGGACAGCCCGTAACTAACTATGGCTACACCTTC
CDR3aa: CASWGQPVTNYGYTF

d_gene: -
v_gene: TRBV7-9
j_gene: TRBJ1-2
abundance: -
CDR3nt: TGTGCCAGCAGCCCGGAGGGCTCATACACCTTC
CDR3aa: CASSPEGSYTF

d_gene: TRBD1
v_gene: TRBV9
j_gene: TRBJ1-3
abundance: -
CDR3nt: TGTGCCAGCAGCGAGACAGGGAAGGTATCTGGAAACACCATATATTTT
CDR3aa: CASSETGKVSGNTIYF

d_gene: -
v_gene: TRBV7-8
j_gene: TRBJ2-7
abundance: few
CDR3nt: TGTGCCAGCAGCCTCGGGTCAGCCGAGCAGTACTTC
CDR3aa: CASSLGSAEQYF

d_gene: -
v_gene: TRBV27
j_gene: TRBJ1-1
abundance: -
CDR3nt: TGTGCCAGCCAATCCCGGGGGGGGAACACTGAAGCTTTCTTT
CDR3aa: CASQSRGGNTEAFF

d_gene: -
v_gene: TRBV6-1
j_gene: TRBJ1-1
abundance: -
CDR3nt: TGTGCCAGCAGTGACGCCAGGGATTTCTTT
CDR3aa: CASSDARDFF

d_gene: -
v_gene: TRBV2
j_gene: TRBJ1-1
abundance: -
CDR3nt: TGTGCCAGCAGTGGACGCAGTGAAGCTTTCTTT
CDR3aa: CASSGRSEAFF

d_gene: -
v_gene: TRBV12-3/TRBV12-4
j_gene: TRBJ2-1
abundance: -
CDR3nt: TGTGCCAGCAGGCAAGGGGGGCGCAATGAGCAGTTCTTC
CDR3aa: CASRQGGRNEQFF

d_gene: TRBD2
v_gene: TRBV3-1
j_gene: TRBJ2-7
abundance: -
CDR3nt: TGTGCCAGCAGCCAAGCTAGCGGGGGGTGGTACGAGCAGTACTTC
CDR3aa: CASSQASGGWYEQYF

d_gene: -
v_gene: TRBV6-1
j_gene: TRBJ2-6
abundance: few
CDR3nt: TGTGCCAGCAAACTCGGCAACTCTGGGGCCAACGTCCTGACTTTC
CDR3aa: CASKLGNSGANVLTF

d_gene: TRBD1
v_gene: TRBV14
j_gene: TRBJ2-2
abundance: few
CDR3nt: TGTGCCAGCAGCCTTCAGGGGGCCGCGAACACCGGGGAGCTGTTTTTT
CDR3aa: CASSLQGAANTGELFF